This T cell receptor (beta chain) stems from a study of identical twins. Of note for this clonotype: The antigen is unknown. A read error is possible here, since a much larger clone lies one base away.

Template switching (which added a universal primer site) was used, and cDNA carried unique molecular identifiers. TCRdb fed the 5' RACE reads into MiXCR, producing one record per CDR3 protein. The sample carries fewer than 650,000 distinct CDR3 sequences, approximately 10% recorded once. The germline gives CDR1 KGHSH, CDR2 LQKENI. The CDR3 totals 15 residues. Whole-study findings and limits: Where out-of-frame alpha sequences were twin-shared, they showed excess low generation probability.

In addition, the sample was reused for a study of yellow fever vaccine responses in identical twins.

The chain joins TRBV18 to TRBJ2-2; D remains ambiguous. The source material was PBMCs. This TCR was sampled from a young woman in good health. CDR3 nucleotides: TGTGCCAGCCCACCGTCTATTGGATGGAACGGGGAGCTGTTTTTT. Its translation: CASPPSIGWNGELFF. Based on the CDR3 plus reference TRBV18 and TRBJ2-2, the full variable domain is NAGVMQNPRHLVRRRGQEARLRCSPMKGHSHVYWYRQLPEEGLKFMVYLQKENIIDESGMPKERFSAEFPKEGPSILRIQQVVRGDSAAYFCASPPSIGWNGELFFGEGSRLTVL.